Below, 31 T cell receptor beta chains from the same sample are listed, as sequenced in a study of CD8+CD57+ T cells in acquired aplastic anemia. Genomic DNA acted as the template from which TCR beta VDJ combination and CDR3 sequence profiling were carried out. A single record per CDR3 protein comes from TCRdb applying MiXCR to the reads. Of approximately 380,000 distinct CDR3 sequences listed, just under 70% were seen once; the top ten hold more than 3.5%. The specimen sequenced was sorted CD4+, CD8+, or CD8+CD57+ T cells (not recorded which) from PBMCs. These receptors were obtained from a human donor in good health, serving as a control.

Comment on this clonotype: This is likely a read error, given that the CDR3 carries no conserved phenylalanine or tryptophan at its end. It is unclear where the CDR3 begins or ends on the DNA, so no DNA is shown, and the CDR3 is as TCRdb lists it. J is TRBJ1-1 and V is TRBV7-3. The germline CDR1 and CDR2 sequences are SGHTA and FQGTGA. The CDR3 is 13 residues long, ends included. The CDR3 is CASSLSHKRLYGY.

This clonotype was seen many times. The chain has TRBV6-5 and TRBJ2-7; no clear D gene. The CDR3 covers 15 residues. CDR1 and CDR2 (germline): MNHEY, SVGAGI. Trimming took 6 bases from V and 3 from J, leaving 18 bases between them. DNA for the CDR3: TGTGCCAGCAGATCCGGTAGGCGGTGGTTCTACGAGCAGTACTTC. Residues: CASRSGRRWFYEQYF.

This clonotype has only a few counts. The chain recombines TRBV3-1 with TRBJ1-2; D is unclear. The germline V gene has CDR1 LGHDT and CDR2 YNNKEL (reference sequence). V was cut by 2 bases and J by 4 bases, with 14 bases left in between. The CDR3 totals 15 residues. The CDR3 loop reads CASSQSHLGSYGYTF. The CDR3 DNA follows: TGTGCCAGCAGCCAATCCCATCTCGGGAGCTATGGCTACACCTTC.

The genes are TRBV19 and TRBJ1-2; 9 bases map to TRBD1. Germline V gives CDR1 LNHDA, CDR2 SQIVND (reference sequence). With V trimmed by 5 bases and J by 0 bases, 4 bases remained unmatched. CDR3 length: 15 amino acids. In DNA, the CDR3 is TGTGCCAGTAGTGTCCACAGGGGGCCTAACTATGGCTACACCTTC. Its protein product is CASSVHRGPNYGYTF.

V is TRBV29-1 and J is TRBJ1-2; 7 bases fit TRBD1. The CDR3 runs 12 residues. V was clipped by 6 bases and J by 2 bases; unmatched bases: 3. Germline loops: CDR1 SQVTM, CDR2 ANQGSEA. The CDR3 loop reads CSVPDRNYGYTF. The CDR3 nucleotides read TGCAGCGTCCCGGACAGGAACTATGGCTACACCTTC.

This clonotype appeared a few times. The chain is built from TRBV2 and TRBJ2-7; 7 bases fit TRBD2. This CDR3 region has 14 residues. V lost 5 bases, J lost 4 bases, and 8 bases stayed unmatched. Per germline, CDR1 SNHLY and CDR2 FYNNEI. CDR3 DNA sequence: TGTGCCAGCAGTTTTCCGGGAGGAGAATACGAGCAGTACTTC. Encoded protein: CASSFPGGEYEQYF. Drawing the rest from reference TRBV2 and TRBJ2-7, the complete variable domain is EPEVTQTPSHQVTQMGQEVILRCVPISNHLYFYWYRQILGQKVEFLVSFYNNEISEKSEIFDDQFSVERPDGSNFTLKIRSTKLEDSAMYFCASSFPGGEYEQYFGPGTRLTVT.

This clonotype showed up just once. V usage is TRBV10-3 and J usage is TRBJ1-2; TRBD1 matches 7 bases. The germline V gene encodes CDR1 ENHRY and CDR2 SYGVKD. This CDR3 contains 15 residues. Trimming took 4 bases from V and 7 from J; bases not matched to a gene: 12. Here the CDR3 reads CAISAYSQGSTGYTF. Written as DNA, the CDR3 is TGTGCCATCAGTGCATATTCACAGGGGAGTACTGGCTACACCTTC.

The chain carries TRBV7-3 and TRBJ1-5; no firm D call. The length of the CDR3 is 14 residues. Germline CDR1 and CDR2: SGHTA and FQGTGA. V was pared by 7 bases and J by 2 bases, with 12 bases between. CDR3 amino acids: CASTQQNGNQPQHF. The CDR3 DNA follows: TGTGCCAGCACCCAACAAAATGGCAATCAGCCCCAGCATTTT.

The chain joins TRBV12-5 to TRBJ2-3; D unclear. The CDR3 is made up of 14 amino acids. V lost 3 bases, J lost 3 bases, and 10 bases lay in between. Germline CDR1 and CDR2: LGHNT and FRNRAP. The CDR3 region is CASGLGSRTDTQYF. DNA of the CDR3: TGTGCTAGTGGTTTAGGTAGCAGAACAGATACGCAGTATTTT.

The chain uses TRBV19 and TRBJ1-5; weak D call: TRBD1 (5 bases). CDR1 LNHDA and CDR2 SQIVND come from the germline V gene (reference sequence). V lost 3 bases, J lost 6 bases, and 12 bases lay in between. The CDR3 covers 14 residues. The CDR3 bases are TGTGCCAGTAGTATTCTGGCGGGGGGTCAGCCCCAGCATTTT. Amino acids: CASSILAGGQPQHF.

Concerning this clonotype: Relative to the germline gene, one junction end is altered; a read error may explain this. CDR3 loop: CASSLAWVHTYRNTIYF. CDR3 bases: TGTGCTAGCAGCTTAGCCTGGGTTCACACCTATAGAAACACCATATATTTT. The chain recombines TRBV7-7 with TRBJ1-3; D not certain. Germline values: CDR1 SSHAT, CDR2 FNYEAQ (reference sequence). This CDR3 has 17 residues. The full variable domain, with the rest looked up from reference TRBV7-7 and TRBJ1-3, is GAGVSQSPRYKVTKRGQDVTLRCDPISSHATLYWYQQALGQGPEFLTYFNYEAQPDKSGLPSDRFSAERPEGSISTLTIQRTEQRDSAMYRCASSLAWVHTYRNTIYFGEGSWLTVV.

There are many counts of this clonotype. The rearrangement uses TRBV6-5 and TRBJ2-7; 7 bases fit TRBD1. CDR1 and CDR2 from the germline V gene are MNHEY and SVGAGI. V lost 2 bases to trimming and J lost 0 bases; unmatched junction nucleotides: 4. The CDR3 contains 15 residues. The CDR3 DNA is TGTGCCAGCAGTTACGACAGGGCCAGCTCCTACGAGCAGTACTTC. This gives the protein CASSYDRASSYEQYF.

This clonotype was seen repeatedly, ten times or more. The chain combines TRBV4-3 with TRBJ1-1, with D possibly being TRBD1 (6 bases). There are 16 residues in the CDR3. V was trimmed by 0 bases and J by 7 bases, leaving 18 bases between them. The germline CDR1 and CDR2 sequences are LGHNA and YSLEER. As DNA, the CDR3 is TGCGCCAGCAGCCAAGAGGCTGCACAGGGAGTAAGTGAAGCTTTCTTT. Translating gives CASSQEAAQGVSEAFF.

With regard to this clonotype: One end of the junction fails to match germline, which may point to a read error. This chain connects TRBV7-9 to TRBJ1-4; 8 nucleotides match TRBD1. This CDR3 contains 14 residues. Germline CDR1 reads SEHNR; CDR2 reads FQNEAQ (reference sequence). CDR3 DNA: TGTGCCAGCAGCCGGACAGGGCGCGAGCAGTACTTCTGGTTT. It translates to CASSRTGREQYFWF.

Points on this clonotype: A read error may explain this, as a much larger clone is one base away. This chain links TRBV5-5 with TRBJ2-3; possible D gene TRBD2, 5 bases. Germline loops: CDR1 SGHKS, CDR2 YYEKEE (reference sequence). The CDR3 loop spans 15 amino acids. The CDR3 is CASSLVGLSTDTQCF. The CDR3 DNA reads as TGTGCCAGCAGCTTGGTCGGACTTTCCACAGATACGCAGTGTTTT.

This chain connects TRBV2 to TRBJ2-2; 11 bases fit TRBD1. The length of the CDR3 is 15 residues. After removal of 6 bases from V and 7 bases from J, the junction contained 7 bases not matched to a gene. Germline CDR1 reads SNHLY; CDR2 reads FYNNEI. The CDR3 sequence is CASSPRTGGNGELFF. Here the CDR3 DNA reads TGTGCCAGCAGCCCCCGGACAGGGGGCAACGGGGAGCTGTTTTTT.

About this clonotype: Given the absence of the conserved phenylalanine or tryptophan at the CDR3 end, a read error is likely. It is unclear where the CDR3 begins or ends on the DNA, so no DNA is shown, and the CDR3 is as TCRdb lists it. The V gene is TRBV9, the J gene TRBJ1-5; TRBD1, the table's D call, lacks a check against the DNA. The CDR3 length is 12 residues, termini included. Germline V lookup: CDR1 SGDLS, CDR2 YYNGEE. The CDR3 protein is CASSGQKRTNTG.

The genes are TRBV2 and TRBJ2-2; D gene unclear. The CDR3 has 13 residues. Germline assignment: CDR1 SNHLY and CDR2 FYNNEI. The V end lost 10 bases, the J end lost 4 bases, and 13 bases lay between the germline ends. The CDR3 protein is CAIKPVVTGELFF. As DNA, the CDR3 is TGTGCCATAAAGCCAGTGGTCACCGGGGAGCTGTTTTTT. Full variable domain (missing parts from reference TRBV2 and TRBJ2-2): EPEVTQTPSHQVTQMGQEVILRCVPISNHLYFYWYRQILGQKVEFLVSFYNNEISEKSEIFDDQFSVERPDGSNFTLKIRSTKLEDSAMYFCAIKPVVTGELFFGEGSRLTVL.

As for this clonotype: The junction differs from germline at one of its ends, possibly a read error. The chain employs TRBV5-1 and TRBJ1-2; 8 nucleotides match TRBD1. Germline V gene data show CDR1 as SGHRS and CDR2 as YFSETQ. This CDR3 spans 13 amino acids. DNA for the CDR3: TGTGCCAGCAGCTTGGACAGGGATGGAGGCTACACCTTC. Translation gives CASSLDRDGGYTF.

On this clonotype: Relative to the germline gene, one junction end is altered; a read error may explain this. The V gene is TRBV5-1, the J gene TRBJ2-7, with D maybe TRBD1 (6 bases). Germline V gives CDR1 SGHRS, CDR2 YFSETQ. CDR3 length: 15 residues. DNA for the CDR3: TGTGCCAGCAGCCCCGGACAGCACTACGACTACGAGCAGTACTTC. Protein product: CASSPGQHYDYEQYF. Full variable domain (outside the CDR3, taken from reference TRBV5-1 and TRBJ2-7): KAGVTQTPRYLIKTRGQQVTLSCSPISGHRSVSWYQQTPGQGLQFLFEYFSETQRNKGNFPGRFSGRQFSNSRSEMNVSTLELGDSALYLCASSPGQHYDYEQYFGPGTRLTVT.

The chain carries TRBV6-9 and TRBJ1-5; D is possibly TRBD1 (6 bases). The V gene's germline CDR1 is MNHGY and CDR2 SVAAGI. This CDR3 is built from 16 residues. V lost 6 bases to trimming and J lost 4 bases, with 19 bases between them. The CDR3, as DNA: TGTGCCAGCAGCCCCGGGGGGGCAGGGTTGAATCAGCCCCAGCATTTT. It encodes CASSPGGAGLNQPQHF.

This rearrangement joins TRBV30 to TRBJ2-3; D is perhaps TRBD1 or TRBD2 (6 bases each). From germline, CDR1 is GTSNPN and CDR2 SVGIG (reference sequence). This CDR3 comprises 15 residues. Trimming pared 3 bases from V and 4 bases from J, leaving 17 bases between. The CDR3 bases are TGTGCCTGGAGAGGGGCGGGACACCCCGCAGATACGCAGTATTTT. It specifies CAWRGAGHPADTQYF.

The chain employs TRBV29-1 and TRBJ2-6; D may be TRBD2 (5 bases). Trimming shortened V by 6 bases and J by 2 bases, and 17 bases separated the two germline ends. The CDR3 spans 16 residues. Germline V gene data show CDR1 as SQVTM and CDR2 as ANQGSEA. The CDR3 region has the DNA TGCAGCGTGTCAGAGGGCGCAGGTACTGGGGCCAACGTCCTGACTTTC. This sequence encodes CSVSEGAGTGANVLTF.

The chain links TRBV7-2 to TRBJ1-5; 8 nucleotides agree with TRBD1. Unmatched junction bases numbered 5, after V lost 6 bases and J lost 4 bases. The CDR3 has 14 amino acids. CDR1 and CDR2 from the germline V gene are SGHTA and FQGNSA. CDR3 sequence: CASSRTGTNQPQHF. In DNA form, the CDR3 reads TGTGCCAGCAGTCGGACAGGGACAAATCAGCCCCAGCATTTT.

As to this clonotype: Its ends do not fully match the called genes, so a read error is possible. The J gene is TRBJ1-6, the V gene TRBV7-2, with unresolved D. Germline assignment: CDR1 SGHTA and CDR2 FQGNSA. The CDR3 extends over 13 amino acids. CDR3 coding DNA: TGTGCCAGCAGCGTTGGGAGGGCCAAACCCCTCCCTTTC. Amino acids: CASSVGRAKPLPF.

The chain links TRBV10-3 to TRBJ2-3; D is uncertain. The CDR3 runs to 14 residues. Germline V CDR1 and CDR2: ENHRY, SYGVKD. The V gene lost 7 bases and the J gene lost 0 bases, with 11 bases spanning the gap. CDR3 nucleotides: TGTGCCATCACCCAGGCTGTGAGCACAGATACGCAGTATTTT. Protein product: CAITQAVSTDTQYF.

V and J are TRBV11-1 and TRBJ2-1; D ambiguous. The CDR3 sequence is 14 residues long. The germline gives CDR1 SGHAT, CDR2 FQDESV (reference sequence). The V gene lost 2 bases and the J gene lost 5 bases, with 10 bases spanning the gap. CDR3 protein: CASSLIDGNNEQFF. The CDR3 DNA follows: TGTGCCAGCAGCTTAATAGATGGGAACAATGAGCAGTTCTTC.

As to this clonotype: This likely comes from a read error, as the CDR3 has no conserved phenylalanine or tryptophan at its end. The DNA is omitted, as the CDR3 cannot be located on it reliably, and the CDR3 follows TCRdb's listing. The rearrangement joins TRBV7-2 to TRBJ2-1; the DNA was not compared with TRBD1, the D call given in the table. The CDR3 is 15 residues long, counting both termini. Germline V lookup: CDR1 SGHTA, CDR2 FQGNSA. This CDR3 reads CASSFGQGAYNDHFV.

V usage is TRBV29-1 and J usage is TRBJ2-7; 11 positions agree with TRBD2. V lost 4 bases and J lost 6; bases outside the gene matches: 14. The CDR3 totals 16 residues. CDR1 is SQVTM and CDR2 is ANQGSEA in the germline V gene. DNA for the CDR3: TGCAGCGTTGGCGTGTCCGGGACTAGCGGAACCTGCGAGCAGTACGTC. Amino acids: CSVGVSGTSGTCEQYV.

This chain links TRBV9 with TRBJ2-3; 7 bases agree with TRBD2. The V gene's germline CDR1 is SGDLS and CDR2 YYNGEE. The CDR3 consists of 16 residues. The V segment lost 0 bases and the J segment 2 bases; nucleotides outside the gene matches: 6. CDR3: CASSVEGTTITDTQYF. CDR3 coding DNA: TGTGCCAGCAGCGTAGAGGGGACTACTATCACAGATACGCAGTATTTT. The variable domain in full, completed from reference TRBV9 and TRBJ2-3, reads DSGVTQTPKHLITATGQRVTLRCSPRSGDLSVYWYQQSLDQGLQFLIQYYNGEERAKGNILERFSAQQFPDLHSELNLSSLELGDSALYFCASSVEGTTITDTQYFGPGTRLTVL.

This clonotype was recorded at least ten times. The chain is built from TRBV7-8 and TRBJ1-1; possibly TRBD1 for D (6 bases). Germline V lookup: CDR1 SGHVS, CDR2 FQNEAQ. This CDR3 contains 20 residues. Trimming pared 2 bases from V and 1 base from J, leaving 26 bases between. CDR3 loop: CASSLRRGQGRGPWNTEAFF. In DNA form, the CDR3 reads TGTGCCAGCAGCTTAAGAAGGGGCCAGGGGAGGGGACCGTGGAACACTGAAGCTTTCTTT.